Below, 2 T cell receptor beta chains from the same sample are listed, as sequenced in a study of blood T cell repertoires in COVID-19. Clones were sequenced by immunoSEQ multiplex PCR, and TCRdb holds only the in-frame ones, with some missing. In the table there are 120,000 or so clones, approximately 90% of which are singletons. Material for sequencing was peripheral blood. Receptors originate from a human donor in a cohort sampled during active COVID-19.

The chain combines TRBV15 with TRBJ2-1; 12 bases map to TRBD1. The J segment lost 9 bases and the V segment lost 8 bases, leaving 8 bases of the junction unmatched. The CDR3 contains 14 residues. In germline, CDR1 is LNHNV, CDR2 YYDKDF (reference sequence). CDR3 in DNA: TGTGCCACCCGCCGGGACAGGGGGCAGGGTGAGCAGTTCTTC. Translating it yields CATRRDRGQGEQFF.

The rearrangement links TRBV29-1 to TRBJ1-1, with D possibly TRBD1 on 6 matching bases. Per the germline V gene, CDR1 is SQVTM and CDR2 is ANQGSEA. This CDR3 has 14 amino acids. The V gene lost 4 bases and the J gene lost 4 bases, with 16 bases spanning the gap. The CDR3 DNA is TGCAGCGTTGCTGGGGGGGCGCTGGGCACTGAAGCTTTCTTT. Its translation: CSVAGGALGTEAFF. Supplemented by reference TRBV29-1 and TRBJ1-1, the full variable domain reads SAVISQKPSRDICQRGTSLTIQCQVDSQVTMMFWYRQQPGQSLTLIATANQGSEATYESGFVIDKFPISRPNLTFSTLTVSNMSPEDSSIYLCSVAGGALGTEAFFGQGTRLTVV.